The 26 T cell receptor beta chains in this list originate from one sample, sequenced in a study of beta chain features in type 1 diabetes. What was sequenced were expressed TCRB transcripts, since all of the isolated RNA had been reverse transcribed. The method was immunoSEQ multiplex PCR; TCRdb's version includes in-frame clones alone and lacks a portion of them. The table records fewer than 500,000 clones, over 11% of them present only once. The sample consisted of naive CD4+ T cells from blood. These TCRs come from a young man in good health.

The rearrangement links TRBV30 to TRBJ2-7, with D perhaps assigned TRBD1 or TRBD2 (5 bases each). There are 13 residues in the CDR3. V lost 2 bases and J 4 bases, leaving 12 bases between the germline ends. Germline loops: CDR1 GTSNPN, CDR2 SVGIG (reference sequence). The CDR3 protein is CAWSRGAQYEQYV. In DNA form, the CDR3 reads TGTGCCTGGAGTCGAGGGGCACAGTACGAGCAGTACGTC.

V usage is TRBV6-6 and J usage is TRBJ1-1, with D uncertain. The CDR3 totals 11 residues. The germline CDR1 and CDR2 sequences are MNHNY and SVGAGI (reference sequence). The germline V and J ends were trimmed by 7 bases and 3 bases, with 6 bases remaining between them. The CDR3: CASIKDTEAFF. The CDR3 DNA follows: TGTGCCAGCATCAAGGACACTGAAGCTTTCTTT.

This clone came up a few times. J is TRBJ1-1 and V is TRBV27; 7 bases are shared with TRBD1. CDR3 length equals 13 residues. The germline V gene encodes CDR1 MNHEY and CDR2 SMNVEV (reference sequence). Trimming at V came to 2 bases and at J to 8 bases, leaving 5 bases not matched to a gene. The CDR3 DNA is TGTGCCAGCAGTTTACTTGGGACAGTAGAAGCTTTCTTT. It yields the protein CASSLLGTVEAFF.

The rearrangement links TRBV7-9 to TRBJ1-2; D uncertain. Germline CDR1 SEHNR, CDR2 FQNEAQ (reference sequence). The ends were cut back, 5 bases at V and 8 bases at J, with 15 bases in the middle. CDR3 size: 13 residues. CDR3: CASSPRWLYGYTF. CDR3 nucleotide sequence: TGTGCCAGCAGCCCTCGGTGGCTCTACGGCTACACCTTC.

The CDR3 reads CASRLAGLTDTQYF. In DNA form, the CDR3 reads TGCGCCAGCAGACTAGCGGGGCTCACAGATACGCAGTATTTT. The V gene is TRBV5-1, the J gene TRBJ2-3; 10 positions agree with TRBD2. CDR3 size: 14 residues. The germline gives CDR1 SGHRS, CDR2 YFSETQ. The V gene end was trimmed by 5 bases and the J gene end by 2 bases; junction bases not matched to a gene: 2.

The rearrangement joins TRBV23-1 to TRBJ1-2; maybe TRBD1 (6 bases). TRBV23-1 falls under the ORF class, with uncertain function. This CDR3 contains 15 residues. V lost 6 bases, J lost 4 bases, and 18 bases lay in between. CDR3 residues: CASSQDLDRFYGYTF. In DNA, the CDR3 is TGCGCCAGCAGCCAAGATCTGGACAGATTCTATGGCTACACCTTC.

The chain has TRBV11-2 and TRBJ2-2; no definite D call. The ends were cut back, 2 bases at V and 5 bases at J, with 6 bases in the middle. Germline assignment: CDR1 SGHAT and CDR2 FQNNGV. This CDR3 comprises 13 residues. CDR3 coding DNA: TGTGCCAGCAGCTTAAGGGCAACCGGGGAGCTGTTTTTT. Translation gives CASSLRATGELFF.

The gene calls are TRBV7-2 and TRBJ2-1; D unclear. Germline V gene data show CDR1 as SGHTA and CDR2 as FQGNSA. This CDR3 spans 15 amino acids. Trimming shortened V by 5 bases and J by 4 bases, and 15 bases separated the two germline ends. CDR3 nucleotides: TGTGCCAGCAGCCTCCACGCAGAAAAGTACAATGAGCAGTTCTTC. This encodes CASSLHAEKYNEQFF.

V gene TRBV7-9 combines with J gene TRBJ2-3, with 11 bases fitting TRBD2. Germline lookup yields CDR1 SEHNR and CDR2 FQNEAQ (reference sequence). The CDR3 has 16 residues. J lost 2 bases, V lost 1 base, and 2 bases had no gene match. CDR3 amino acids: CASSLELAGDTDTQYF. Here the CDR3 DNA reads TGTGCCAGCAGCTTAGAACTAGCGGGGGACACAGATACGCAGTATTTT.

The gene calls are TRBV15 and TRBJ2-4; D is perhaps TRBD2 (6 bases). Trimming removed 8 bases from V and 8 bases from J, with 22 bases in between. CDR3 size: 15 residues. Germline V gene data show CDR1 as LNHNV and CDR2 as YYDKDF (reference sequence). The CDR3 coding sequence is TGTGCCACCCGTCGCCTAGCGAGATTGGAGGACATTCAGTACTTC. Protein sequence: CATRRLARLEDIQYF.

Only a few counts were recorded for this clone. V and J are TRBV11-2 and TRBJ2-1; 8 bases align to TRBD1. The CDR3 has 16 residues. The germline V gene has CDR1 SGHAT and CDR2 FQNNGV. V shed 5 bases and J 4 bases; nucleotides not matched to a gene: 10. The CDR3 region is CASSKNRDRNYNEQFF. The DNA of the CDR3 is TGTGCCAGCAGCAAAAACCGGGACAGGAATTACAATGAGCAGTTCTTC.

This clone was observed a few times. V usage is TRBV5-1 and J usage is TRBJ2-3; D is unclear. This CDR3 is built from 16 residues. V lost 2 bases and J lost 0, with 13 bases in between. Germline assignment: CDR1 SGHRS and CDR2 YFSETQ. The CDR3 spells CASSFSTSRSTDTQYF. In DNA form, the CDR3 reads TGCGCCAGCAGCTTCAGCACAAGCCGAAGCACAGATACGCAGTATTTT.

This clone was detected only a few times. The gene calls are TRBV10-3 and TRBJ2-1; 11 bases align to TRBD2. The CDR3 is made up of 16 amino acids. Germline V lookup: CDR1 ENHRY, CDR2 SYGVKD. Losses at the gene ends were 6 bases for V and 5 bases for J; bases not matched to a gene: 9. In DNA form, the CDR3 reads TGTGCCATCAGCGACACTAGCGGGGGACATCACAATGAGCAGTTCTTC. It encodes CAISDTSGGHHNEQFF.

This chain joins TRBV2 and TRBJ1-1, with 7 bases lining up with TRBD1. V trimming: 4 bases; J trimming: 8 bases; junction bases outside the gene matches: 7. Per germline, CDR1 SNHLY and CDR2 FYNNEI. CDR3 length equals 13 residues. CDR3 DNA sequence: TGTGCCAGCAGTGCGTTACCAGGGGGGGAAGCTTTCTTT. Amino acid sequence: CASSALPGGEAFF.

This clone has at least ten counts. The chain joins TRBV23-1 to TRBJ2-7; unclear D gene. TRBV23-1 is designated an ORF whose function remains uncertain. The CDR3 contains 8 residues. V was cut by 7 bases and J by 11 bases, with 6 bases left in between. CDR3 in DNA: TGCGCCAGCATAAGAGAGTACTTC. This gives the protein CASIREYF.

The table lists this clone with a few counts. The V call is TRBV7-6, the J call TRBJ2-3; 13 bases map to TRBD2. The CDR3 length is 17 residues. The trim removed 5 bases at V and 7 bases at J, leaving 12 bases unmatched. Germline CDR1 SGHVS, CDR2 FNYEAQ. The CDR3 region is CASSGLAGAPDPHTQYF. CDR3 nucleotides: TGTGCCAGCAGCGGACTAGCGGGAGCCCCGGACCCCCATACGCAGTATTTT.

This clone was detected only a few times. The rearrangement joins TRBV6-5 to TRBJ2-5; the D gene could be TRBD1 or TRBD2 (5 bases each). The CDR3 totals 13 residues. V dropped 7 bases and J dropped 9 bases, with 18 bases sitting between them. Germline lookup yields CDR1 MNHEY and CDR2 SVGAGI. The CDR3 DNA sequence: TGTGCCAGCACCACGGGGACCGGGGCGGCCCAGTACTTC. Its translation is CASTTGTGAAQYF.

The gene calls are TRBV30 and TRBJ1-2; D is undetermined. V lost 2 bases and J lost 6, with 13 bases in between. This CDR3 spans 13 amino acids. The germline V gene has CDR1 GTSNPN and CDR2 SVGIG (reference sequence). CDR3 in amino acids: CAWSKARLDGYTF. The CDR3 DNA is TGTGCCTGGAGTAAGGCCAGGCTGGATGGCTACACCTTC.

V and J are TRBV11-2 and TRBJ2-7; 7 positions agree with TRBD2. CDR3 size: 15 residues. V gave up 1 base and J gave up 1 base; unmatched junction bases: 4. Germline lookup yields CDR1 SGHAT and CDR2 FQNNGV. The CDR3 DNA is TGTGCCAGCAGCTTAGCTCTGGGGGGGTCCTACGAGCAGTACGTC. As protein: CASSLALGGSYEQYV.

This sequence joins TRBV4-1 and TRBJ1-4; D is unclear. CDR1 MGHRA and CDR2 YSYEKL come from the germline V gene. The CDR3 spans 14 residues. Trimming cost V 3 bases and J 8 bases, with 13 bases left between them. The CDR3 region is CASSQLLFREKLFF. The CDR3 DNA is TGCGCCAGCAGCCAGCTTCTTTTCCGGGAAAAACTGTTTTTT.

This clone was found a few times. The chain uses TRBV10-3 and TRBJ2-1; 10 bases map to TRBD2. This CDR3 contains 16 residues. V shed 3 bases, J shed 0 bases, and the junction held 2 bases outside the gene matches. Germline CDR1 and CDR2: ENHRY and SYGVKD. CDR3 bases: TGTGCCATCAGTGACGCTAGCGGGAGCTCCTACAATGAGCAGTTCTTC. Translating gives CAISDASGSSYNEQFF.

V usage is TRBV4-1 and J usage is TRBJ2-1, with D maybe TRBD1 (6 bases). CDR1 is MGHRA, CDR2 YSYEKL, per germline. Trimming pared 1 base from V and 2 bases from J, leaving 9 bases between. This CDR3 contains 15 residues. The DNA of the CDR3 is TGCGCCAGCAGCCAAGCCAGGGGACCCTACAATGAGCAGTTCTTC. The encoded protein is CASSQARGPYNEQFF.

This clone turned up a few times. The rearrangement uses TRBV7-3 and TRBJ2-1; 9 bases match TRBD2. With 4 bases clipped from V and 7 bases from J, the junction kept 8 bases outside the gene matches. Per the germline V gene, CDR1 is SGHTA and CDR2 is FQGTGA. The CDR3 runs 15 residues. CDR3 in amino acids: CASSSPGGRVNEQFF. The CDR3 nucleotides are TGTGCCAGCAGCTCCCCAGGCGGGAGGGTTAATGAGCAGTTCTTC.

The chain recombines TRBV7-3 with TRBJ2-1; D not certain. The V and J ends lost 5 bases and 10 bases respectively, with 15 bases between them. The CDR3 contains 13 residues. Germline V gene lookup returns CDR1 SGHTA and CDR2 FQGTGA. CDR3 protein: CASSPDPSREQFF. CDR3 sequence (DNA): TGTGCCAGCAGCCCCGACCCTTCGCGGGAGCAGTTCTTC. Using reference TRBV7-3 and TRBJ2-1 for the parts outside the CDR3, the full variable domain is GAGVSQTPSNKVTEKGKYVELRCDPISGHTALYWYRQSLGQGPEFLIYFQGTGAADDSGLPNDRFFAVRPEGSVSTLKIQRTERGDSAVYLCASSPDPSREQFFGPGTRLTVL.

This clone was counted only a few times. This sequence joins TRBV7-2 and TRBJ2-5; 11 nucleotides line up with TRBD2. With 5 bases clipped from V and 1 base from J, the junction kept 6 bases outside the gene matches. There are 16 residues in the CDR3. Germline V gives CDR1 SGHTA, CDR2 FQGNSA. CDR3 sequence (DNA): TGTGCCAGCAGCCGAACTAGCGGGAGTTTCCAAGAGACCCAGTACTTC. It specifies CASSRTSGSFQETQYF.

The chain employs TRBV6-5 and TRBJ2-3, with a tentative D call TRBD1 (6 bases). Trimming left V 8 bases short and J 2 bases short, with 11 bases between. CDR3 size: 13 residues. Germline CDR1 is MNHEY and CDR2 is SVGAGI. In DNA form, the CDR3 reads TGTGCCAGCCGGACAGTCTACACAGATACGCAGTATTTT. Translated, it gives CASRTVYTDTQYF.